This is a list of T cell receptor beta chains from one sample in a study of blood T cell repertoires in COVID-19. Generated by immunoSEQ multiplex PCR, the TCRdb table keeps only in-frame clones and is missing some. The table has almost 50,000 clones, 65% to 80% seen once. What was sequenced was peripheral blood. Source of these receptors: a man aged 65 to 79 with acute or convalescent COVID-19. Both conserved end residues are trimmed from each CDR3. Each record gives: V gene, J gene, CDR3 protein.

TRBV5-1,TRBJ1-3,ASSSRGLEGNTIY
TRBV29-1,TRBJ1-5,SAGDRAGQPQH
TRBV15,TRBJ2-7,ATSRGTGGNEQY
TRBV7-9,TRBJ1-2,ASSSTEFPVGYT
TRBV7-8,TRBJ2-3,ASSLVQGRATDTQY
TRBV2,TRBJ1-6,ASTPQGRKNSPLH
TRBV30,TRBJ2-1,AWSEDSYNEQF
TRBV19,TRBJ2-2,ASSKTGVPGELF
TRBV30,TRBJ1-5,AWSQTVGNQPQH
TRBV6-2/TRBV6-3,TRBJ1-5,ASSYAAHYSNQPQH
TRBV28,TRBJ1-5,ASSLRQGANNQPQH
TRBV7-2,TRBJ1-1,ASSGQGAKTEAF
TRBV6-5,TRBJ1-5,ASRQNNQPQH
TRBV12-3/TRBV12-4,TRBJ1-1,ASSPGQGPAF
TRBV5-1,TRBJ2-1,ASSLGGASYNEQF
TRBV7-9,TRBJ2-5,ASRAPRGFGPGETQY
TRBV28,TRBJ1-2,ASETGGRGYT
TRBV7-3,TRBJ2-3,ASSPQGLISDTQY